The 6 T cell receptor beta chains presented below share a single source sample, sequenced in a study of cytomegalovirus exposure and HLA in healthy donors. This PCR relied on a set of 60 Vbeta primers and 13 Jbeta primers. Only in-frame clones appear in the TCRdb table, and some are missing; sequencing was by immunoSEQ multiplex PCR. The sample has fewer than 110,000 clones, 73% seen once. The specimen sequenced was PBMCs. All receptors come from a man younger than 40 in good health and CMV-seronegative.

The chain joins TRBV6-4 to TRBJ2-3; 7 nucleotides line up with TRBD2. The J segment lost 2 bases and the V segment lost 5 bases, leaving 10 bases of the junction unmatched. From germline, CDR1 is MRHNA and CDR2 SNTAGT. The CDR3 spans 16 residues. In DNA form, the CDR3 reads TGTGCCAGCAGTACTTTAGCGGGTGCCTCCACAGATACGCAGTATTTT. Amino acid sequence: CASSTLAGASTDTQYF.

The chain joins TRBV6-5 to TRBJ2-2; TRBD2 matches 8 bases. V dropped 5 bases and J dropped 1; count of bases not matched to a gene: 3. There are 15 residues in the CDR3. The germline CDR1 and CDR2 sequences are MNHEY and SVGAGI. CDR3 DNA sequence: TGTGCCAGCAGTCATCTAGCGGGGAACACCGGGGAGCTGTTTTTT. Translating it yields CASSHLAGNTGELFF.

This clone was observed a few times. The gene calls are TRBV6-6 and TRBJ1-4, with D tentatively TRBD1 (6 bases). Germline assignment: CDR1 MNHNY and CDR2 SVGAGI (reference sequence). The CDR3 is made up of 14 amino acids. V dropped 6 bases and J dropped 5 bases, with 13 bases sitting between them. As DNA, the CDR3 is TGTGCCAGCAGCTATGAAGGGGGAAATGAAAAACTGTTTTTT. Translating it yields CASSYEGGNEKLFF.

This chain joins TRBV27 and TRBJ2-7, with TRBD1 matching 9 bases. The CDR3 spans 14 residues. Losses at the gene ends were 6 bases for V and 3 bases for J; bases not matched to a gene: 6. Germline V gene data show CDR1 as MNHEY and CDR2 as SMNVEV (reference sequence). The CDR3, as DNA: TGTGCCAGCAGCTTGACAGGGGGAGACTACGAGCAGTACTTC. As protein: CASSLTGGDYEQYF.

V usage is TRBV7-7 and J usage is TRBJ2-2; possibly TRBD2 for D (6 bases). Germline V gene data show CDR1 as SSHAT and CDR2 as FNYEAQ (reference sequence). There are 15 residues in the CDR3. Trimming stripped 6 bases from V and 2 bases from J, with 13 bases between. The CDR3: CASRELGGNTGELFF. CDR3 in DNA: TGTGCCAGCAGAGAATTGGGAGGAAACACCGGGGAGCTGTTTTTT. Drawing the rest from reference TRBV7-7 and TRBJ2-2, the complete variable domain is GAGVSQSPRYKVTKRGQDVTLRCDPISSHATLYWYQQALGQGPEFLTYFNYEAQPDKSGLPSDRFSAERPEGSISTLTIQRTEQRDSAMYRCASRELGGNTGELFFGEGSRLTVL.

The chain combines TRBV18 with TRBJ2-1; the match to TRBD2 covers 8 bases. This CDR3 comprises 16 residues. CDR1 KGHSH and CDR2 LQKENI come from the germline V gene. Trimming cost V 1 base and J 3 bases; bases outside gene matches: 5. CDR3 nucleotides: TGTGCCAGCTCACCACGAACTAGCGGAGGCTACAATGAGCAGTTCTTC. Its protein is CASSPRTSGGYNEQFF.